The T cell receptor (beta chain) under discussion was sequenced for a study of blood T cell repertoires in COVID-19. The wider study: T cells, B-cell-depleted T cells, or PBMCs provided the cDNA or gDNA that served as material.

Those enrolled in Seattle joined during active infection and were followed longitudinally afterward. Profiling relied on immunoSEQ multiplex PCR, and the TCRdb table lists in-frame clones only, not all of them. The sample has around 370,000 clones, approximately 87% seen once; the top ten hold nearly 6.5%. The CDR3 contains 13 residues. Trimming stripped 2 bases from V and 2 bases from J, with 7 bases between. The germline CDR1 and CDR2 sequences are SGHAT and FQNNGV. This sequence joins TRBV11-2 and TRBJ2-7; D is unclear. The material sequenced was peripheral blood. The receptor was derived from a woman aged 45-59 years with COVID-19, enrolled during active disease. The CDR3 sequence: CASSLQVAYEQYF. CDR3 in DNA: TGTGCCAGCAGCTTACAGGTGGCCTACGAGCAGTACTTC.